One and the same sample provided the 14 T cell receptor beta chains below, sequenced in a study of blood T cell repertoires in COVID-19 (dated by TCRdb to the early 2020s). Receptors were amplified or captured by the immunoSEQ multiplex PCR assay. This immuneACCESS table, as held by TCRdb, lists in-frame sequences with V and J called but not all clones. Of the missing ones, under half trace to an unresolved V gene in checked studies; the others have no known cause. The sample has 180,000 or so clones on record, 70% to 85% of them singletons. Approximately 13% of the sample belongs to the ten largest clones. Specimen: peripheral blood. These receptors all come from a man aged 50 to 59 who had recovered from COVID-19.

This CDR3 is CASSQDTSGTGQFF. CDR3 sequence (DNA): TGTGCCAGCAGCCAAGATACTAGCGGGACGGGGCAGTTCTTC. V is TRBV3-1 (or the pseudogene TRBV3-2) and J is TRBJ2-1; 10 bases map to TRBD2. Germline lookup yields CDR1 LGHDT and CDR2 YNNKEL (reference sequence). CDR3 size: 14 residues. The V gene end was trimmed by 0 bases and the J gene end by 12 bases; junction bases not matched to a gene: 5.

Only a few counts were recorded for this clone. This chain uses TRBV14 with TRBJ2-2; the D gene is possibly TRBD1 (5 bases). This CDR3 is built from 14 residues. CDR1 is SGHDN and CDR2 is FVKESK in the germline V gene. With 0 bases removed from V and 3 bases from J, the gap between germline ends came to 5 bases. DNA for the CDR3: TGTGCCAGCAGCCAAGACAGGGACACCGGGGAGCTGTTTTTT. Protein product: CASSQDRDTGELFF.

The rearrangement links TRBV6-4 to TRBJ2-3; TRBD2 matches at 8 bases. The germline V gene has CDR1 MRHNA and CDR2 SNTAGT. The CDR3 has 18 residues. J was trimmed by 3 bases and V by 5 bases; bases with no gene match: 16. The CDR3 DNA sequence: TGTGCCAGCAGTCCGTACCGAGGGAGCGGGAGAGAAACAGATACGCAGTATTTT. Encoded protein: CASSPYRGSGRETDTQYF.

The CDR3 bases are TGTGCCAGCAGCCTCCGACAGGGAATCTTGGAGACCCAGTACTTC. Protein product: CASSLRQGILETQYF. The chain combines TRBV11-2 with TRBJ2-5, with 7 bases identical to TRBD1. With 5 bases clipped from V and 5 bases from J, the junction kept 11 bases outside the gene matches. Germline CDR1 reads SGHAT; CDR2 reads FQNNGV. This CDR3 has 15 amino acids.

The chain couples TRBV29-1 to TRBJ1-5; 12 bases agree with TRBD1. V dropped 6 bases and J dropped 4; count of bases not matched to a gene: 4. CDR1 and CDR2 (germline): SQVTM, ANQGSEA. This CDR3 comprises 14 residues. CDR3: CSVGTGGGNQPQHF. The DNA of the CDR3 is TGCAGCGTAGGGACAGGGGGCGGGAATCAGCCCCAGCATTTT.

This chain uses TRBV5-1 with TRBJ2-1; D may be TRBD2 (5 bases). With 0 bases removed from V and 3 bases from J, the gap between germline ends came to 13 bases. The CDR3 spans 16 residues. The germline V gene encodes CDR1 SGHRS and CDR2 YFSETQ. CDR3 region: CASSLAAESDYNEQFF. The CDR3 bases are TGCGCCAGCAGCTTGGCAGCGGAGTCCGACTACAATGAGCAGTTCTTC.

A single count supports this clone. The chain recombines TRBV19 with TRBJ2-1, with 10 bases fitting TRBD1. Losses at the gene ends were 6 bases for V and 3 bases for J; bases not matched to a gene: 8. This CDR3 region has 16 residues. Germline V gene lookup returns CDR1 LNHDA and CDR2 SQIVND (reference sequence). The CDR3 loop is CASSQTGGLNYNEQFF. In nucleotides, the CDR3 is TGTGCCAGTAGCCAGACAGGGGGCTTAAACTACAATGAGCAGTTCTTC.

The chain couples TRBV7-8 to TRBJ2-1; 7 nucleotides match TRBD2. This CDR3 contains 18 residues. Trimming at V came to 3 bases and at J to 0 bases, leaving 11 bases not matched to a gene. The germline CDR1 and CDR2 sequences are SGHVS and FQNEAQ. The CDR3 DNA reads TGTGCCAGCAGCTTCGGCCTAGCGGTAACTTACTCCTACAATGAGCAGTTCTTC. Protein sequence: CASSFGLAVTYSYNEQFF.

This sequence joins TRBV2 and TRBJ2-5, with TRBD2 identical over 11 bases. This CDR3 is 16 amino acids long. In germline, CDR1 is SNHLY, CDR2 FYNNEI. The junction had 9 bases not matched to a gene; V was cut back by 4 bases and J by 5 bases. The CDR3 here is CASSADPGLAAETQYF. The CDR3 DNA follows: TGTGCCAGCAGTGCCGATCCGGGACTAGCGGCCGAGACCCAGTACTTC.

The chain has TRBV28 and TRBJ1-1, with D perhaps matching TRBD1 (5 bases). Germline V gene lookup returns CDR1 MDHEN and CDR2 SYDVKM. V was clipped by 2 bases and J by 11 bases, with 9 bases between them. CDR3 length: 11 amino acids. CDR3 loop: CASSLEGVAFF. DNA of the CDR3: TGTGCCAGCAGTTTAGAAGGGGTGGCTTTCTTT.

The chain has TRBV6-5 and TRBJ2-1; 9 bases match TRBD2. The CDR3 sequence is 15 residues long. Germline CDR1 MNHEY, CDR2 SVGAGI. V shed 7 bases, J shed 5 bases, and the junction held 9 bases outside the gene matches. CDR3 region: CASNLAGAGHNEQFF. CDR3 DNA sequence: TGTGCCAGCAATTTAGCGGGAGCGGGGCACAATGAGCAGTTCTTC.

This chain connects TRBV11-1 to TRBJ2-2; D is unclear. The germline CDR1 and CDR2 sequences are SGHAT and FQDESV (reference sequence). The ends were cut back, 1 base at V and 2 bases at J, with 5 bases in the middle. This CDR3 has 14 residues. CDR3 nucleotides: TGTGCCAGCAGCTTAGTTCCTAACACCGGGGAGCTGTTTTTT. Protein sequence: CASSLVPNTGELFF.

This rearrangement joins TRBV20-1 to TRBJ2-2, with D perhaps matching TRBD2 (6 bases). Between the trimmed V and J ends, which lost 3 bases and 0 bases, there was a span of 20 bases. Germline values: CDR1 DFQATT, CDR2 SNEGSKA (reference sequence). This CDR3 spans 18 amino acids. The CDR3 is CSASHVLRAGSNTGELFF. The CDR3 nucleotides are TGCAGTGCTAGTCATGTCCTCAGGGCGGGATCGAACACCGGGGAGCTGTTTTTT.

V is TRBV7-3 and J is TRBJ2-5, with 7 bases fitting TRBD1. Trimming took 6 bases from V and 5 from J; bases not matched to a gene: 6. CDR3 length: 13 amino acids. The germline V gene encodes CDR1 SGHTA and CDR2 FQGTGA. In DNA form, the CDR3 reads TGTGCCAGCAGTAGGGGGCCTGGGGAGACCCAGTACTTC. Translating it yields CASSRGPGETQYF.